This T cell receptor (beta chain) was sequenced for a study of tumor-infiltrating lymphocytes in glioblastoma multiforme. Study findings and constraints: Unequal TCR RNA per T cell might skew measured clone sizes.

Three nested ARM-PCR rounds with V-beta and C-beta primers built TCRB libraries. TCRdb used MiXCR to reprocess the multiplex PCR reads, holding one entry per CDR3 protein. The profile shows approximately 12,000 distinct CDR3 sequences, 66% of them singletons. Germline CDR1 DFQATT, CDR2 SNEGSKA (reference sequence). With V trimmed by 4 bases and J by 3 bases, 8 bases remained unmatched. The CDR3 has 15 residues. This clonotype was recorded once. Its specificity is unknown. The chain employs TRBV20-1 and TRBJ1-5, with 8 bases identical to TRBD1. The clonotype comes from a male donor with glioblastoma. Source material: brain tumor tissue. The CDR3 is CSATNGQGHNQPQHF. CDR3 in DNA: TGCAGTGCTACAAACGGACAGGGCCACAATCAGCCCCAGCATTTT.